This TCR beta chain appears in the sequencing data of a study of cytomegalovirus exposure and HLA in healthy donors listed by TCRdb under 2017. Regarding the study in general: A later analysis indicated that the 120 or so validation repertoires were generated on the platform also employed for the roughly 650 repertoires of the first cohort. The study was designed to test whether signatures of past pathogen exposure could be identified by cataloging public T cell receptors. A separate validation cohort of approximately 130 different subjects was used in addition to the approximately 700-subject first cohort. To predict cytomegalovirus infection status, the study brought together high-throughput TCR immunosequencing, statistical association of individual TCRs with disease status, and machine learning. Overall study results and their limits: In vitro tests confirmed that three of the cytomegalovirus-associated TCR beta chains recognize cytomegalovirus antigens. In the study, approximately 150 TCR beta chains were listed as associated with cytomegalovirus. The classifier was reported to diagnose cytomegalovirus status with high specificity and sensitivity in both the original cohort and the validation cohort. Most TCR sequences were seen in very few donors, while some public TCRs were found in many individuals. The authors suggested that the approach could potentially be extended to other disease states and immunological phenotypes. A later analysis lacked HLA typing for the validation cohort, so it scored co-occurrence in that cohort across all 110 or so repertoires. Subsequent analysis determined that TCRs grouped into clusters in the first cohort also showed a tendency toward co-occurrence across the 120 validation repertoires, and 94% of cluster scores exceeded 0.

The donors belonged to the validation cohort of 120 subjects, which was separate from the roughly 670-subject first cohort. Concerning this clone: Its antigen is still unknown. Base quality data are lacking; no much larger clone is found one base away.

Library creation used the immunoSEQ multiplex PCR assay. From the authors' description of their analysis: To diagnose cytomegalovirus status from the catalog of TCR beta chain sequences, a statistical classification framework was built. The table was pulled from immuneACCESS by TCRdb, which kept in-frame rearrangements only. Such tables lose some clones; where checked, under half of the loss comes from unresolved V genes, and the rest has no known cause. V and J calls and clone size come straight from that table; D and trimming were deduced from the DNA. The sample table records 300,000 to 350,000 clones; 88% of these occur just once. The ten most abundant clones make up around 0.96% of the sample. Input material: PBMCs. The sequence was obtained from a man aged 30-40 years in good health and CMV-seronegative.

The CDR3 has the sequence CASSLMEGNQETQYF. The sequenced DNA: TGTGCCAGCAGTTTGATGGAGGGCAACCAAGAGACCCAGTACTTC. This sequence uses TRBV27 and TRBJ2-5; possibly the D gene is TRBD2, per 6 matching bases. Including the terminal cysteine and phenylalanine, the CDR3 comprises 15 residues. Kept here is only the CDR3 DNA, which spans 45 bases and is read in frame from base 1. Via the germline V gene (reference sequence), CDR1 is MNHEY and CDR2 SMNVEV. Between the V and J ends, shortened by 3 bases and 0 bases respectively, the junction contains 11 bases.